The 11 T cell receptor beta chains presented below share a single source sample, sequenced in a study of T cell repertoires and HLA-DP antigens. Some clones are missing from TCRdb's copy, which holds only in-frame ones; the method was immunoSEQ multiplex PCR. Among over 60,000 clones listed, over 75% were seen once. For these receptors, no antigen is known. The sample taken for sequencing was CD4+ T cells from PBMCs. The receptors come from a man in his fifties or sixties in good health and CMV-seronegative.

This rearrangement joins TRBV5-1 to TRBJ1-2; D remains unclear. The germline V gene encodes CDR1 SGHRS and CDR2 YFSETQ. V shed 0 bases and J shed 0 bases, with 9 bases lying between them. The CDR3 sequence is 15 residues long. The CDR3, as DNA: TGCGCCAGCAGCTTGGATGTCAGCTCTAACTATGGCTACACCTTC. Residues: CASSLDVSSNYGYTF. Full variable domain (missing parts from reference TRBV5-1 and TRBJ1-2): KAGVTQTPRYLIKTRGQQVTLSCSPISGHRSVSWYQQTPGQGLQFLFEYFSETQRNKGNFPGRFSGRQFSNSRSEMNVSTLELGDSALYLCASSLDVSSNYGYTFGSGTRLTVV.

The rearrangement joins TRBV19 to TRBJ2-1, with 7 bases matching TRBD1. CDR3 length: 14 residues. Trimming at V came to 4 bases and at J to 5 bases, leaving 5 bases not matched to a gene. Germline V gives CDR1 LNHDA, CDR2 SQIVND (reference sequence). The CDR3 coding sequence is TGTGCCAGTAGTACCCCGGGACAGCACAATGAGCAGTTCTTC. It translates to CASSTPGQHNEQFF.

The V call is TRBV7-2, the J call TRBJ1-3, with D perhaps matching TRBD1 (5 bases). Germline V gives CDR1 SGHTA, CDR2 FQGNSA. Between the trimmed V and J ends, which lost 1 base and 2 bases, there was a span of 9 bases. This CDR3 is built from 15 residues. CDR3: CASSLDLGAGNTIYF. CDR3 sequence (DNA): TGTGCCAGCAGCTTAGATTTAGGGGCTGGAAACACCATATATTTT.

CDR3 bases: TGTGCCAGCAGCCGTGGGACTAGAAATGCCTACGAGCAGTACTTC. Translating gives CASSRGTRNAYEQYF. The chain carries TRBV7-6 and TRBJ2-7, with TRBD2 identical over 8 bases. Unmatched junction bases numbered 8, after V lost 5 bases and J lost 2 bases. Germline V gene data show CDR1 as SGHVS and CDR2 as FNYEAQ. The CDR3 has 15 residues.

CDR3 DNA: TGTGCCAGCTCACCGAGCAGGACAGGGGTCTCCCGGGGCGAGCAGTACGTC. Translating gives CASSPSRTGVSRGEQYV. The chain carries TRBV18 and TRBJ2-7, with 9 bases that match TRBD1. CDR1 is KGHSH and CDR2 is LQKENI in the germline V gene. The CDR3 is 17 amino acids. V lost 3 bases, J lost 6 bases, and 15 bases stayed unmatched.

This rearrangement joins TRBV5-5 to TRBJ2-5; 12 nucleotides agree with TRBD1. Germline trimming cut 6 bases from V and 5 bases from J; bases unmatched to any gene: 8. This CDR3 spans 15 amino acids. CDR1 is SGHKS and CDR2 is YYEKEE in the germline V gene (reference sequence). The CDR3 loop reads CASTPGQGAGETQYF. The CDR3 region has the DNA TGTGCCAGCACCCCGGGACAGGGGGCGGGGGAGACCCAGTACTTC.

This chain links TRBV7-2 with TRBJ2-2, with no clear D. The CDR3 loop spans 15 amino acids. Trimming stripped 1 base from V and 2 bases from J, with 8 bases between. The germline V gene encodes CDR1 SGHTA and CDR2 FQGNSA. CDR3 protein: CASSLDGPNTGELFF. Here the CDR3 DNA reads TGTGCCAGCAGCTTAGACGGTCCTAACACCGGGGAGCTGTTTTTT.

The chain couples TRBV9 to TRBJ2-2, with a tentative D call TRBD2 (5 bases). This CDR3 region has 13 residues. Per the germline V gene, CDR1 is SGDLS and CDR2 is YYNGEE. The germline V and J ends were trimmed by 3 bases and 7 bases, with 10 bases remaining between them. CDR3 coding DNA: TGTGCCAGCAGCGCTGTTCGGGGCGGGGAGCTGTTTTTT. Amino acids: CASSAVRGGELFF. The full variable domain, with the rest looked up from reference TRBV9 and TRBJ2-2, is DSGVTQTPKHLITATGQRVTLRCSPRSGDLSVYWYQQSLDQGLQFLIQYYNGEERAKGNILERFSAQQFPDLHSELNLSSLELGDSALYFCASSAVRGGELFFGEGSRLTVL.

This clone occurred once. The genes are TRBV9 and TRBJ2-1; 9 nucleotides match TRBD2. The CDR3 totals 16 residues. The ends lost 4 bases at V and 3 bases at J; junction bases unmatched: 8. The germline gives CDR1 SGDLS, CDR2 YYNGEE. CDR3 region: CASSPVAGVVYNEQFF. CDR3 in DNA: TGTGCCAGCAGCCCGGTAGCGGGAGTGGTCTACAATGAGCAGTTCTTC.

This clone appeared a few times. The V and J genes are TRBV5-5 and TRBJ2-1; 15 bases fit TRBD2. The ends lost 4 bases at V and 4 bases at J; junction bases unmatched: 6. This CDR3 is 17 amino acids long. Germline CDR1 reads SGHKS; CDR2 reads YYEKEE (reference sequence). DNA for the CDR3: TGTGCCAGCAGCGTGGGGACTAGCGGGAGGCGATACAATGAGCAGTTCTTC. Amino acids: CASSVGTSGRRYNEQFF.

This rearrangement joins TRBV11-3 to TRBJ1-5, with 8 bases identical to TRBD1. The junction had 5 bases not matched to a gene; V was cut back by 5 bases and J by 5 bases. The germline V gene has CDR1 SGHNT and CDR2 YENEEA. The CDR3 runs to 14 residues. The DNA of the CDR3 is TGTGCCAGCAGCCAGGGGGCGAGAGATCAGCCCCAGCATTTT. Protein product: CASSQGARDQPQHF.